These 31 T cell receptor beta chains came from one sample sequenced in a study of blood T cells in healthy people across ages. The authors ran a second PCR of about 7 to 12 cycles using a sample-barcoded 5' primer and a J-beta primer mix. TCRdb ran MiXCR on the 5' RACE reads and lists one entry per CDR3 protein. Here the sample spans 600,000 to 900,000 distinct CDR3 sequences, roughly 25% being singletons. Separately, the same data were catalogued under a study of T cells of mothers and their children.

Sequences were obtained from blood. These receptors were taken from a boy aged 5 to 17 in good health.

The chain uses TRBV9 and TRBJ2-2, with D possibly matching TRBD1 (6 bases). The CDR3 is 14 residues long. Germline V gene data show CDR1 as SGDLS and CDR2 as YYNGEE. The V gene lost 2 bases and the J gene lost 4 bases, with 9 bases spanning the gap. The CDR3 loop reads CASSVGTITGELFF. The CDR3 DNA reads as TGTGCCAGCAGCGTCGGGACAATCACCGGGGAGCTGTTTTTT.

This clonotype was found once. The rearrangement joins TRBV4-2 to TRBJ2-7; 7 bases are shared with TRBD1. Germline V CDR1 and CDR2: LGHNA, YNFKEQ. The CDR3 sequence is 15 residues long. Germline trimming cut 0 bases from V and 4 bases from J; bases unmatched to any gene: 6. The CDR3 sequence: CASSQDHQGVYEQYF. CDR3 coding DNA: TGTGCCAGCAGCCAAGATCACCAGGGGGTTTACGAGCAGTACTTC.

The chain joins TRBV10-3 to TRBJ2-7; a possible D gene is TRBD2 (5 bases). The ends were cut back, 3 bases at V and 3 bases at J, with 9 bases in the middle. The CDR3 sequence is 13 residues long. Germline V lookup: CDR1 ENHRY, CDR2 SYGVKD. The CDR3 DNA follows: TGTGCCATCAGTGACGTAGGGAGCTACGAGCAGTACTTC. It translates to CAISDVGSYEQYF.

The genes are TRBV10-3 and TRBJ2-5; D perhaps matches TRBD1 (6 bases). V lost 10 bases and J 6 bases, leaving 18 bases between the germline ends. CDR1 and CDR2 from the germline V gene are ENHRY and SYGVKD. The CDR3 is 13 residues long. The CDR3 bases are TGTGCCACTTCTCAGGGGCCTGGAAAGACCCAGTACTTC. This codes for CATSQGPGKTQYF.

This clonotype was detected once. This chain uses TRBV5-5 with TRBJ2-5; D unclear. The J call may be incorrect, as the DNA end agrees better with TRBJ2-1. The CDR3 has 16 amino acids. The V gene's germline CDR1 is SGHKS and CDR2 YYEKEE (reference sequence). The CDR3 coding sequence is TGTGCCAGCAGCTTGGCCGAACAGCCATCCTACAATGAGCAGTTCTTC. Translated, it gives CASSLAEQPSYNEQFF.

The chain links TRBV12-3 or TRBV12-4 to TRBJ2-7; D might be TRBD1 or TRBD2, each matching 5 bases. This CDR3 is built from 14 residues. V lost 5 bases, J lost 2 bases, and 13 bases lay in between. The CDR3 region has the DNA TGTGCCAGCAGTGGAGGTCAGGGCCCCTACGAGCAGTACTTC. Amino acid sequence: CASSGGQGPYEQYF.

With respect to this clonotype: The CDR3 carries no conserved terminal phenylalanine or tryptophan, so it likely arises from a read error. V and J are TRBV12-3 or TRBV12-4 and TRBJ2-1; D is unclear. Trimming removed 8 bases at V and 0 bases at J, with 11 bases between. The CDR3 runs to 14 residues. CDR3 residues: CASGVLSSYNEQFL. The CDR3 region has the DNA TGTGCCAGCGGCGTCTTAAGCTCCTACAATGAGCAGTTCTTA.

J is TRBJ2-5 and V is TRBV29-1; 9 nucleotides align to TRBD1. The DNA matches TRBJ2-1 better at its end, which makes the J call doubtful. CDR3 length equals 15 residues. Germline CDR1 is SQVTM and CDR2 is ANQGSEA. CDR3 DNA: TGCAGCGTTGGGAGGGGGACAGGGAGCTACAATGAGCAGTTCTTC. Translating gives CSVGRGTGSYNEQFF.

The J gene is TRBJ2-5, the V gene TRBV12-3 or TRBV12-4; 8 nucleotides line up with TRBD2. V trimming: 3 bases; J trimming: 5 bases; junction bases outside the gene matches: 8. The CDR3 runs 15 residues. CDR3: CASSFGGGESETQYF. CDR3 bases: TGTGCCAGCAGTTTCGGGGGGGGCGAATCGGAGACCCAGTACTTC.

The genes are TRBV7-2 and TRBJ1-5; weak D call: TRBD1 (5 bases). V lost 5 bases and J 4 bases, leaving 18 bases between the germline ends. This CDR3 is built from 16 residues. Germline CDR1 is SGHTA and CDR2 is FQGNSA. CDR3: CASSPSGGFGNQPQHF. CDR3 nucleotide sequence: TGTGCCAGCAGCCCCTCGGGGGGGTTTGGAAATCAGCCCCAGCATTTT.

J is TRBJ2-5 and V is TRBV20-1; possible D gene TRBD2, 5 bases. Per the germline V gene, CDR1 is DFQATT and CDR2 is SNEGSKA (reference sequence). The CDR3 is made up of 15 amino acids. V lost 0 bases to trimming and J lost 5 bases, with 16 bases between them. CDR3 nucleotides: TGCAGTGCTAGAGATCTCGGGGTCGCGTTGGAGACCCAGTACTTC. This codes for CSARDLGVALETQYF.

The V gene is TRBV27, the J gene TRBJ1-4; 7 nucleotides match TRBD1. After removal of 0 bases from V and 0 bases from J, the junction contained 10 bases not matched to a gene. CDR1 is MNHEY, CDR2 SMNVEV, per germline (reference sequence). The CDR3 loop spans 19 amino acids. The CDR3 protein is CASSLSAPRDSATNEKLFF. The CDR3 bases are TGTGCCAGCAGTTTATCGGCCCCCCGGGACAGTGCAACTAATGAAAAACTGTTTTTT.

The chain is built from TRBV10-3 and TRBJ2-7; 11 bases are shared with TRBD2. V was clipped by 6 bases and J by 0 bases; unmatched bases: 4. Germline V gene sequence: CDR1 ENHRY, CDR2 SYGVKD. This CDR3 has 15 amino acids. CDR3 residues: CAIRSGTSGSYEQYF. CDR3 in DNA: TGTGCCATCAGAAGCGGGACTAGCGGCTCCTACGAGCAGTACTTC.

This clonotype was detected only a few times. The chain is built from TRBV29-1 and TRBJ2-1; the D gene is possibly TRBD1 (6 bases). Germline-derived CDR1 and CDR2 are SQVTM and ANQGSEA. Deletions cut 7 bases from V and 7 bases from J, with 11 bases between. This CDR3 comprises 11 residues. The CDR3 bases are TGCAGCGCCCGGACAGAAAATGAGCAGTTCTTC. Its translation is CSARTENEQFF.

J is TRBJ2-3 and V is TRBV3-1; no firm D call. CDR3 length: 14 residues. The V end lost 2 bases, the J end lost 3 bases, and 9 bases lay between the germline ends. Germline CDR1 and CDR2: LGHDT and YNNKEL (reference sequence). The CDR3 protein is CASSQKGLTDTQYF. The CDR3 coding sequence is TGTGCCAGCAGCCAAAAAGGGCTAACAGATACGCAGTATTTT.

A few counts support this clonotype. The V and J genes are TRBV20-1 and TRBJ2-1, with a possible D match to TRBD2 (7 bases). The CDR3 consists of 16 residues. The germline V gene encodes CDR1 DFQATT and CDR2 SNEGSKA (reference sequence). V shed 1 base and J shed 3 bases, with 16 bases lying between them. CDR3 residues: CSARARGAFNYNEQFF. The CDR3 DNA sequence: TGCAGTGCTAGAGCACGGGGGGCCTTCAACTACAATGAGCAGTTCTTC.

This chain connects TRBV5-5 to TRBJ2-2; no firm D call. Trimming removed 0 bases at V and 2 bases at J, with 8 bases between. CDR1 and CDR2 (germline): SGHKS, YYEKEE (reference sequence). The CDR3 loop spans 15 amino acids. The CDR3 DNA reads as TGTGCCAGCAGCTTGGTGACATCTAACACCGGGGAGCTGTTTTTT. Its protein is CASSLVTSNTGELFF.

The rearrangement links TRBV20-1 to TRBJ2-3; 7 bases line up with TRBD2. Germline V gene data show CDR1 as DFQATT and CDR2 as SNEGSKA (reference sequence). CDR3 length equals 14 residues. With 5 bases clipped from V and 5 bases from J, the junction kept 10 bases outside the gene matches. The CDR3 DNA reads TGCAGTGCTGGGGGGAAGCGGGGAGGAGATACGCAGTATTTT. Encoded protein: CSAGGKRGGDTQYF.

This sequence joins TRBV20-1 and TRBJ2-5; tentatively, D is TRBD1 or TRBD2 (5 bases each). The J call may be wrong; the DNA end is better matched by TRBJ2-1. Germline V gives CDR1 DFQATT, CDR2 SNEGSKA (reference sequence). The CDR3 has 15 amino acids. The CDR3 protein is CSARIPGRPYNEQFF. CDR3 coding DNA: TGCAGTGCTAGAATCCCGGGACGGCCCTACAATGAGCAGTTCTTC.

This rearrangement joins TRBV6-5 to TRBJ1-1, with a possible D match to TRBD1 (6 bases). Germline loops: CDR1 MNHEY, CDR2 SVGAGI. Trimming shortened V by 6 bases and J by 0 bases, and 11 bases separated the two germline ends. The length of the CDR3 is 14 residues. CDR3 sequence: CASSYTGMNTEAFF. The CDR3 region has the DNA TGTGCCAGCAGCTACACAGGGATGAACACTGAAGCTTTCTTT.

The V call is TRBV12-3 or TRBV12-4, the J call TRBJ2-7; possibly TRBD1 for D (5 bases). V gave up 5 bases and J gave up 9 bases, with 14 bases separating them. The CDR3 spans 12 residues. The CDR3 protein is CASSHSQGPQYF. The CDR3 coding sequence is TGTGCCAGCAGTCATTCTCAGGGTCCGCAGTACTTC.

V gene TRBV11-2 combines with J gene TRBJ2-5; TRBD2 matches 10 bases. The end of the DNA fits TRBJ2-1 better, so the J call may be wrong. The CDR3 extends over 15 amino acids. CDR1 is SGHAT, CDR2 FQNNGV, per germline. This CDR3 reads CASSRQSGGAYEQFF. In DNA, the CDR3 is TGTGCCAGCAGCCGTCAGAGCGGGGGGGCGTATGAGCAGTTCTTC.

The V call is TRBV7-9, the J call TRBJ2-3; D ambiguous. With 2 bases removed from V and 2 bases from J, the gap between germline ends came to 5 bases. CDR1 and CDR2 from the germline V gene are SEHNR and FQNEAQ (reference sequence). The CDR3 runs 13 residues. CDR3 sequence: CASSLNPTDTQYF. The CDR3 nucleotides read TGTGCCAGCAGCTTAAATCCCACAGATACGCAGTATTTT.

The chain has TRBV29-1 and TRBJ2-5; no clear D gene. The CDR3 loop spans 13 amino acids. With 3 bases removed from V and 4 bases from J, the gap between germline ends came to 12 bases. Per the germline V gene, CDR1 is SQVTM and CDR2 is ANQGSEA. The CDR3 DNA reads TGCAGCGTTGATCCCACAACCATAGAGACCCAGTACTTC. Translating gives CSVDPTTIETQYF.

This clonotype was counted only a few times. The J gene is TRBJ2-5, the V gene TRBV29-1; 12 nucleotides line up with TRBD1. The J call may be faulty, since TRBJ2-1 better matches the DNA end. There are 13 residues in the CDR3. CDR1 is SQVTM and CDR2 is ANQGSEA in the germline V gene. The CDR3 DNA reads TGCAGCGTTGAGGGGACAGGGGGCATGGAGCAGTTCTTC. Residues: CSVEGTGGMEQFF.

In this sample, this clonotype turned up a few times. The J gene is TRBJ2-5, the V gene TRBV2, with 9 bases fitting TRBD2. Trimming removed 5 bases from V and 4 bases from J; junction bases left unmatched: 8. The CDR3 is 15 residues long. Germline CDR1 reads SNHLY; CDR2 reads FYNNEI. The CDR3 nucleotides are TGTGCCAGCAGTTATGTGCGGGGGGGCGGAGAGACCCAGTACTTC. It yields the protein CASSYVRGGGETQYF. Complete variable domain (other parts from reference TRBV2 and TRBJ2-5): EPEVTQTPSHQVTQMGQEVILRCVPISNHLYFYWYRQILGQKVEFLVSFYNNEISEKSEIFDDQFSVERPDGSNFTLKIRSTKLEDSAMYFCASSYVRGGGETQYFGPGTRLLVL.

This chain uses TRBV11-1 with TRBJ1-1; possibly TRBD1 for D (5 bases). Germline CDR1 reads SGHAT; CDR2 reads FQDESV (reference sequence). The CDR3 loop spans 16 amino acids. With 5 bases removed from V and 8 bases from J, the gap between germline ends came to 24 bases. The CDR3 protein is CASSPRPGHAEWEAFF. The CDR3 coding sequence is TGTGCCAGCAGCCCGAGACCCGGACACGCGGAGTGGGAAGCTTTCTTT.

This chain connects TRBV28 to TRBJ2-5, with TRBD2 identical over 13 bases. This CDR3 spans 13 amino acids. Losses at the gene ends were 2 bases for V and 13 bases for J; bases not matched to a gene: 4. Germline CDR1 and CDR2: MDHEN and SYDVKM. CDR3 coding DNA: TGTGCCAGCAGTTTACCGGGACTAGCGGGGTCGTACTTC. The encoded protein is CASSLPGLAGSYF.

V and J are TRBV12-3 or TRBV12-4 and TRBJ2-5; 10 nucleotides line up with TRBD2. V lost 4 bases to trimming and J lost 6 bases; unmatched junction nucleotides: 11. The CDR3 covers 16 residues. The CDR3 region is CASSWGSGGARKTQYF. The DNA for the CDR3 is TGTGCCAGCAGTTGGGGCAGCGGGGGGGCCAGAAAGACCCAGTACTTC.

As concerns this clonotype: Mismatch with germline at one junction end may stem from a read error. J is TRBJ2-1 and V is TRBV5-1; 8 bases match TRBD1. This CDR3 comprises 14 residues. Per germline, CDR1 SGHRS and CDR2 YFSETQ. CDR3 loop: CASSTGGSYNEQFF. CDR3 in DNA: TGTGCCAGTAGTACAGGGGGCTCCTACAATGAGCAGTTCTTC.

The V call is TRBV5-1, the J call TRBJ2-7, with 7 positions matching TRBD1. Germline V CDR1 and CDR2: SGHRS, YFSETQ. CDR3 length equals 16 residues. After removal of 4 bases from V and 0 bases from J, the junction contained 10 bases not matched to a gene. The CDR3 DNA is TGCGCCAGCAGCCAAAAGACAGGGCCACCCTCCTACGAGCAGTACTTC. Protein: CASSQKTGPPSYEQYF.